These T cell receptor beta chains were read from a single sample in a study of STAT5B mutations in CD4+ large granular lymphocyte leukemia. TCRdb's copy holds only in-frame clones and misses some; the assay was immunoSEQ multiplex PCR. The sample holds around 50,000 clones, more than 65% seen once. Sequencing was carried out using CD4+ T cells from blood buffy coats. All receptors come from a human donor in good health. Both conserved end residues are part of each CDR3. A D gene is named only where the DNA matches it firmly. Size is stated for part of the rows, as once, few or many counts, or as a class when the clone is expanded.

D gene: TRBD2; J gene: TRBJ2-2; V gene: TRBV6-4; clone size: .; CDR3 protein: CASSDGTSTGELFF; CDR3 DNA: TGTGCCAGCAGTGACGGGACTAGCACCGGGGAGCTGTTTTTT
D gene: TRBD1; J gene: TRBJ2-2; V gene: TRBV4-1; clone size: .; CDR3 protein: CASSQTAGQGGTGELFF; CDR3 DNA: TGCGCCAGCAGCCAAACAGCAGGACAGGGTGGGACCGGGGAGCTGTTTTTT
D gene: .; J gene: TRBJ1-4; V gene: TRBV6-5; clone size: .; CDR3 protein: CASSRGGVGGEKLFF; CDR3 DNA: TGTGCCAGCAGCCGGGGGGGCGTGGGTGGTGAAAAACTGTTTTTT
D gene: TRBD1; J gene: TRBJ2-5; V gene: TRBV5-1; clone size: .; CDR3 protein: CASSQGGQATGETQYF; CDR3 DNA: TGCGCCAGCAGCCAGGGGGGACAGGCGACTGGGGAGACCCAGTACTTC
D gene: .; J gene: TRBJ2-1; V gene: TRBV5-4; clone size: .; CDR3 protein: CASTPHPEGYNEQFF; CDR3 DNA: TGTGCCAGCACCCCCCATCCCGAAGGCTACAATGAGCAGTTCTTC
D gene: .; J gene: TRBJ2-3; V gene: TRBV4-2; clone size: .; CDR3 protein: CASSQDGGGGRDTQYF; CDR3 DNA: TGTGCCAGCAGCCAAGATGGAGGGGGGGGAAGGGATACGCAGTATTTT
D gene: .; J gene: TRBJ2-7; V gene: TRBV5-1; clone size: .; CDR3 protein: CASSEDGFMLEQYF; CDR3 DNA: TGCGCCAGCAGCGAGGACGGATTCATGCTCGAGCAGTACTTC
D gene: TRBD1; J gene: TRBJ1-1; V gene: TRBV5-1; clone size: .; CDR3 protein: CASSPRQGLDTEAFF; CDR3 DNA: TGCGCCAGCAGCCCGCGACAGGGGTTGGACACTGAAGCTTTCTTT
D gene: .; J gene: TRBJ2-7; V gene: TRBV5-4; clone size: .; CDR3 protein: CASSQQGGSYEQYF; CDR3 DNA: TGTGCCAGCAGCCAACAGGGGGGGTCCTACGAGCAGTACTTC
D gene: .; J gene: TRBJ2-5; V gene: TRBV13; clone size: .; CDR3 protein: CASSPLGYETQYF; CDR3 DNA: TGTGCCAGCAGCCCGTTGGGCTATGAGACCCAGTACTTC
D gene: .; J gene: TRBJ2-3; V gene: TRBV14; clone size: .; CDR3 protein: CASSQDGRVRTDTQYF; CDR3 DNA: TGTGCCAGCAGCCAAGATGGCAGGGTGCGCACAGATACGCAGTATTTT
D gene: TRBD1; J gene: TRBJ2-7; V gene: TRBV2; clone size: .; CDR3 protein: CASSLRQGSYEQYF; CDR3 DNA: TGTGCCAGCAGCTTACGACAGGGGTCCTACGAGCAGTACTTC
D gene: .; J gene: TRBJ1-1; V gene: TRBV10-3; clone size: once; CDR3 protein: CAIRTREDSASEAFF; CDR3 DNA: TGTGCCATCAGAACGAGAGAAGACTCCGCATCTGAAGCTTTCTTT
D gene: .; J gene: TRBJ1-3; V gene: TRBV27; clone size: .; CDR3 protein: CASSPRQPSGNTIYF; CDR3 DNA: TGTGCCAGCAGTCCTCGACAGCCCTCTGGAAACACCATATATTTT
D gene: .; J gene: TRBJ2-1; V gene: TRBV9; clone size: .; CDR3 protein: CASSVGGVEQFF; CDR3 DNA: TGTGCCAGCAGCGTAGGCGGGGTTGAGCAGTTCTTC
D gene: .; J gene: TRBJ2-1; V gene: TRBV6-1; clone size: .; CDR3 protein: CASSEAPGSYNEQFF; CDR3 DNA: TGTGCCAGCAGTGAGGCGCCTGGCTCCTACAATGAGCAGTTCTTC
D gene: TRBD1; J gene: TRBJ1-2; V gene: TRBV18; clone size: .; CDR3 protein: CASSPLQGAEGGYTF; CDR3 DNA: TGTGCCAGCTCACCACTACAGGGGGCTGAAGGTGGCTACACCTTC
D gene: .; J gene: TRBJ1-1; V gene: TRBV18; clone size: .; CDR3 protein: CASSPPGTGRNTEAFF; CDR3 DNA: TGTGCCAGCTCACCACCTGGGACGGGGAGGAACACTGAAGCTTTCTTT
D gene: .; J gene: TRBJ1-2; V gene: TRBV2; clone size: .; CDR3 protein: CASIFPLYGYTF; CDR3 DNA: TGTGCCAGCATTTTCCCTTTGTATGGCTACACCTTC
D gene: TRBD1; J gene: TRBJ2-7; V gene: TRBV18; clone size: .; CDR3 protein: CASSPPTGTYEQYF; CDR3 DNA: TGTGCCAGCTCACCACCGACAGGGACCTACGAGCAGTACTTC
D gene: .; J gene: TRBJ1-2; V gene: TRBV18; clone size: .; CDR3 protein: CASSPQGNGGYTF; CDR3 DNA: TGTGCCAGCTCACCACAGGGAAATGGTGGCTACACCTTC